The 17 T cell receptor beta chains listed next were all sequenced from one sample in a study of blood T cells in healthy people across ages. The second PCR ran about 7 to 12 cycles with a sample-barcoded 5' primer and J-beta primers. One entry per CDR3 protein, called by TCRdb with MiXCR from the 5' RACE reads. The sample contains approximately 1,100,000 distinct CDR3 sequences, under 45% of which appear only once. Sequencing was performed on blood. The receptors were sampled from a woman aged 60 to 75 in good health.

This clonotype was observed a handful of times. CDR3 sequence: CASSRGLLTNEQFF. Here the CDR3 DNA reads TGTGCCAGCAGCCGCGGACTACTCACCAATGAGCAGTTCTTC. V is TRBV14 and J is TRBJ2-1; D is possibly TRBD2 (6 bases). CDR3 size: 14 residues. The V end lost 4 bases, the J end lost 6 bases, and 13 bases lay between the germline ends. Germline V gene lookup returns CDR1 SGHDN and CDR2 FVKESK.

This clonotype appeared once. This chain joins TRBV28 and TRBJ2-7, with TRBD2 matching 8 bases. The CDR3 is made up of 16 amino acids. With 2 bases clipped from V and 0 bases from J, the junction kept 6 bases outside the gene matches. From germline, CDR1 is MDHEN and CDR2 SYDVKM. The CDR3 loop is CASSLGSGGISYEQYF. The CDR3 region has the DNA TGTGCCAGCAGTTTAGGCAGCGGGGGTATCTCCTACGAGCAGTACTTC.

Note on this clonotype: At one end the junction does not follow the germline gene, possibly because of a read error. J is TRBJ2-5 and V is TRBV7-8, with D hard to call. The CDR3 totals 17 residues. CDR1 is SGHVS, CDR2 FQNEAQ, per germline. The CDR3 nucleotides read TGTGCCAGCAACTTAGTGGGGTTAGCTCGACCGCAAGAGACCCAGTACTTC. It codes for CASNLVGLARPQETQYF.

There are many counts of this clonotype. V gene TRBV28 combines with J gene TRBJ2-1, with a weak D call TRBD2 (7 bases). V was cut by 4 bases and J by 8 bases, with 15 bases left in between. The CDR3 runs 14 residues. Germline V lookup: CDR1 MDHEN, CDR2 SYDVKM. CDR3 in amino acids: CASSSTGTIDEQFF. CDR3 coding DNA: TGTGCCAGCAGTTCTACAGGGACTATTGATGAGCAGTTCTTC.

This clonotype was seen only a few times. The chain recombines TRBV29-1 with TRBJ1-1; 9 nucleotides align to TRBD1. Per germline, CDR1 SQVTM and CDR2 ANQGSEA. CDR3 size: 13 residues. The V gene end was trimmed by 7 bases and the J gene end by 6 bases; junction bases not matched to a gene: 9. CDR3 sequence (DNA): TGCAGCGGGAGGACAGGGGTGCTTTCTGAAGCTTTCTTT. This translates into CSGRTGVLSEAFF.

This clonotype was seen only a few times. The CDR3 is CASSDTHGVETQYF. CDR3 sequence (DNA): TGTGCCAGCAGTGACACCCATGGGGTGGAGACCCAGTACTTC. The chain carries TRBV6-1 and TRBJ2-5; no reliable D call. V lost 3 bases to trimming and J lost 5 bases, with 13 bases between them. The germline CDR1 and CDR2 sequences are MNHNS and SASEGT. The CDR3 is made up of 14 amino acids.

CDR3 amino acids: CASSLSGGARGEQFF. The CDR3 nucleotides read TGTGCCAGCAGCTTATCCGGGGGGGCGCGAGGAGAGCAGTTCTTC. The chain uses TRBV11-3 and TRBJ2-1; TRBD2 aligns across 8 bases. The germline CDR1 and CDR2 sequences are SGHNT and YENEEA. This CDR3 comprises 15 residues. V lost 2 bases to trimming and J lost 10 bases; unmatched junction nucleotides: 10.

The chain has TRBV7-9 and TRBJ2-7, with no clear D. The germline V gene encodes CDR1 SEHNR and CDR2 FQNEAQ (reference sequence). The CDR3 sequence is 12 residues long. Trimming shortened V by 8 bases and J by 0 bases, and 8 bases separated the two germline ends. The CDR3 here is CASLSRSYEQYF. For the CDR3, the DNA is TGTGCCAGCCTGAGCCGCTCCTACGAGCAGTACTTC.

In its sample, this clonotype was seen a few times. The gene calls are TRBV20-1 and TRBJ2-7; TRBD1 aligns across 7 bases. This CDR3 has 16 residues. CDR1 and CDR2 from the germline V gene are DFQATT and SNEGSKA (reference sequence). The V and J ends lost 2 bases and 3 bases, in that order; junction bases with no gene match: 13. CDR3 region: CSARPSRQGPVYEQYF. The DNA of the CDR3 is TGCAGTGCTAGACCCTCCAGACAGGGACCTGTCTACGAGCAGTACTTC.

The chain joins TRBV5-1 to TRBJ2-5, with a tentative D call TRBD2 (5 bases). CDR1 and CDR2 from the germline V gene are SGHRS and YFSETQ. This CDR3 is 13 amino acids long. V was pared by 2 bases and J by 3 bases, with 8 bases between. The CDR3 nucleotides are TGCGCCAGCAGCTTTCAAGCGGAAGAGACCCAGTACTTC. Residues: CASSFQAEETQYF.

This clonotype was picked up one time. The junction shows a germline mismatch at one end, possibly a read error. The V gene is TRBV5-5, the J gene TRBJ2-1, with a tentative D call TRBD2 (6 bases). Germline V gives CDR1 SGHKS, CDR2 YYEKEE (reference sequence). The CDR3 has 20 amino acids. Here the CDR3 DNA reads TGTGCCAGCAGCTTGTCTGTGACCAGAGGGGTAGCGGAGTCCTACAATGAGCGGTTCTTC. This sequence encodes CASSLSVTRGVAESYNERFF.

The chain links TRBV15 to TRBJ2-3; 8 nucleotides match TRBD2. J gave up 3 bases and V 8 bases, and 1 base lay outside the gene matches. The CDR3 spans 12 residues. Germline V gene sequence: CDR1 LNHNV, CDR2 YYDKDF (reference sequence). CDR3 loop: CATREGTDTQYF. Here the CDR3 DNA reads TGTGCCACCCGGGAGGGAACAGATACGCAGTATTTT.

V gene TRBV7-2 combines with J gene TRBJ1-2; D not resolved. V was cut by 7 bases and J by 0 bases, with 12 bases left in between. Germline V gene lookup returns CDR1 SGHTA and CDR2 FQGNSA. This CDR3 is 14 amino acids long. DNA of the CDR3: TGTGCCAGCAACCACCGGAACACTAACTATGGCTACACCTTC. This translates into CASNHRNTNYGYTF.

The genes are TRBV7-2 and TRBJ1-4; perhaps TRBD1 as D (5 bases). The germline V gene has CDR1 SGHTA and CDR2 FQGNSA. CDR3 length: 15 residues. V was cut by 4 bases and J by 2 bases, with 11 bases left in between. CDR3 sequence reads: CASSSQWGTNEKLFF. The CDR3 coding sequence is TGTGCCAGCAGCTCACAGTGGGGGACTAATGAAAAACTGTTTTTT.

This clonotype was counted between two and nine times. This rearrangement joins TRBV4-2 to TRBJ1-2; D might be TRBD1 (6 bases). Germline values: CDR1 LGHNA, CDR2 YNFKEQ. The CDR3 contains 17 residues. V gave up 1 base and J gave up 2 bases, with 17 bases separating them. The CDR3 DNA reads TGTGCCAGCAGCCAAGTAGCGGGGACGGGACACAACTATGGCTACACCTTC. Protein product: CASSQVAGTGHNYGYTF.

V and J are TRBV2 and TRBJ1-5; 8 bases agree with TRBD1. The CDR3 has 15 amino acids. CDR1 SNHLY and CDR2 FYNNEI come from the germline V gene. V lost 6 bases, J lost 7 bases, and 11 bases stayed unmatched. The CDR3 loop is CASSRGQGLYQPQHF. The CDR3 DNA sequence: TGTGCCAGCAGCCGCGGACAGGGATTGTACCAGCCCCAGCATTTT.

This clonotype was seen a handful of times. The J gene is TRBJ2-7, the V gene TRBV3-1; D unresolved. From germline, CDR1 is LGHDT and CDR2 YNNKEL (reference sequence). There are 14 residues in the CDR3. V shed 0 bases and J shed 6 bases, with 12 bases lying between them. The CDR3 region has the DNA TGTGCCAGCAGCCAAGATCTGACACCAGCCGAGCAGTACTTC. It yields the protein CASSQDLTPAEQYF.